These 30 T cell receptor beta chains share one sample of origin, sequenced in a study of cytomegalovirus exposure and HLA in healthy donors (dated by TCRdb to between 2016 and 2019). The method was the immunoSEQ multiplex PCR assay. For the multiplex PCR, a mixture combining 60 forward primers for TCR Vbeta segments and 13 reverse primers for TCR Jbeta segments was used. The immuneACCESS repertoire file appears here via TCRdb, limited to in-frame rearrangements. These files lack a portion of the clones; in checked studies, under half of the deficit traces to unresolved V genes, and the cause of the others is not known. This sample lists about 120,000 clones; roughly three quarters were detected once. The ten largest clones represent 3.5% to 4.5% of the sample. The specimen sequenced was PBMCs. The receptors here all came from a man aged 25-45 years in good health and CMV-seropositive.

This chain connects TRBV5-6 to TRBJ1-2; D is unresolved. V dropped 2 bases and J dropped 1 base, with 18 bases sitting between them. Looked up from germline, CDR1 is SGHDT and CDR2 is YYEEEE. The CDR3 contains 17 residues. CDR3 protein: CASSFPPSGLGNYGYTF. For the CDR3, the DNA is TGTGCCAGCAGCTTCCCCCCAAGCGGTTTGGGTAACTATGGCTACACCTTC.

The chain joins TRBV5-1 to TRBJ2-3; 11 nucleotides agree with TRBD2. The length of the CDR3 is 15 residues. J lost 6 bases, V lost 1 base, and 4 bases had no gene match. In germline, CDR1 is SGHRS, CDR2 YFSETQ. Written as DNA, the CDR3 is TGCGCCAGCAGCTTGACCCTAGCGGGGGGTGATACGCAGTATTTT. This encodes CASSLTLAGGDTQYF.

V usage is TRBV4-2 and J usage is TRBJ2-3, with a tentative D call TRBD2 (6 bases). In germline, CDR1 is LGHNA, CDR2 YNFKEQ. The CDR3 contains 16 residues. Trimming took 5 bases from V and 1 from J, leaving 16 bases between them. The DNA of the CDR3 is TGTGCCAGCAGCTACCCTGGGGGAGGACGCACAGATACGCAGTATTTT. Its translation is CASSYPGGGRTDTQYF.

The chain has TRBV27 and TRBJ1-2; 9 positions agree with TRBD1. This CDR3 has 15 residues. CDR1 is MNHEY, CDR2 SMNVEV, per germline (reference sequence). V gave up 5 bases and J gave up 6 bases; unmatched junction bases: 10. This CDR3 is CASSMTWTGANGYTF. In DNA form, the CDR3 reads TGTGCCAGCAGTATGACCTGGACAGGGGCTAATGGCTACACCTTC.

A single count supports this clone. This rearrangement joins TRBV7-2 to TRBJ2-1; D is possibly TRBD1 (6 bases). The CDR3 totals 15 residues. The ends were cut back, 2 bases at V and 0 bases at J, with 8 bases in the middle. Germline loops: CDR1 SGHTA, CDR2 FQGNSA. The CDR3 region is CASSLQGSSYNEQFF. The CDR3 DNA sequence: TGTGCCAGCAGCTTACAGGGGAGCTCCTACAATGAGCAGTTCTTC.

This sequence joins TRBV7-6 and TRBJ2-7; D gene unclear. The CDR3 extends over 13 amino acids. The germline CDR1 and CDR2 sequences are SGHVS and FNYEAQ. V was cut by 1 base and J by 5 bases, with 9 bases left in between. The CDR3 is CASSLGQSNEQYF. CDR3 sequence (DNA): TGTGCCAGCAGCTTAGGCCAGTCCAACGAGCAGTACTTC.

The chain employs TRBV4-1 and TRBJ1-5, with 8 bases matching TRBD1. With V trimmed by 4 bases and J by 2 bases, 10 bases remained unmatched. Germline V gives CDR1 MGHRA, CDR2 YSYEKL. This CDR3 contains 17 residues. CDR3 bases: TGCGCCAGCAGCCCCACAGGGGGACAGAAACGCAATCAGCCCCAGCATTTT. Protein product: CASSPTGGQKRNQPQHF.

This clone has only one observation. The V and J genes are TRBV19 and TRBJ2-1, with 10 bases matching TRBD2. The length of the CDR3 is 16 residues. CDR1 is LNHDA and CDR2 is SQIVND in the germline V gene (reference sequence). J lost 7 bases, V lost 5 bases, and 11 bases had no gene match. CDR3 region: CASSPLTSGKRNEQFF. Here the CDR3 DNA reads TGTGCCAGTAGTCCTCTAACTAGCGGGAAACGGAATGAGCAGTTCTTC.

The chain links TRBV19 to TRBJ2-3; D might be TRBD1 (5 bases). CDR1 and CDR2 (germline): LNHDA, SQIVND (reference sequence). The V and J ends lost 9 bases and 0 bases respectively, with 10 bases between them. There are 13 residues in the CDR3. For the CDR3, the DNA is TGTGCCAGCAACAGGTTTAGCACAGATACGCAGTATTTT. Its translation: CASNRFSTDTQYF.

The CDR3 protein is CASSQDRRGLETQYF. DNA of the CDR3: TGCGCCAGCAGCCAAGATAGGAGGGGGCTAGAGACCCAGTACTTC. The chain uses TRBV4-3 and TRBJ2-5, with D maybe TRBD1 (7 bases). Trimming stripped 0 bases from V and 4 bases from J, with 12 bases between. The CDR3 is 15 residues long. CDR1 and CDR2 from the germline V gene are LGHNA and YSLEER.

The chain recombines TRBV7-9 with TRBJ2-7, with D perhaps TRBD1 (6 bases). V was shortened by 4 bases and J by 3 bases, with 10 bases between the two germline ends. This CDR3 has 13 residues. Germline CDR1 and CDR2: SEHNR and FQNEAQ (reference sequence). DNA of the CDR3: TGTGCCAGCAGCTCTCGGACAGACTACGAGCAGTACTTC. Translated, it gives CASSSRTDYEQYF.

This clone appeared once. The chain recombines TRBV28 with TRBJ1-2; weak D call: TRBD1 (5 bases). Trimming left V 5 bases short and J 1 base short, with 11 bases between. Germline assignment: CDR1 MDHEN and CDR2 SYDVKM. This CDR3 comprises 14 residues. CDR3: CASSAPGFNYGYTF. CDR3 sequence (DNA): TGTGCCAGCAGTGCCCCAGGGTTTAACTATGGCTACACCTTC.

The chain is built from TRBV5-1 and TRBJ1-2; 11 nucleotides match TRBD1. The V segment lost 7 bases and the J segment 4 bases; nucleotides outside the gene matches: 6. Germline CDR1 is SGHRS and CDR2 is YFSETQ. The CDR3 length is 14 residues. CDR3 in DNA: TGCGCCAGCCGGACCGGGACAGGGGGCTATGGCTACACCTTC. As protein: CASRTGTGGYGYTF.

With regard to this clone: One end of the junction varies from germline; a read error may be responsible. This chain links TRBV7-7 with TRBJ2-2, with D possibly being TRBD2 (5 bases). This CDR3 spans 18 amino acids. Germline V gene lookup returns CDR1 SSHAT and CDR2 FNYEAQ (reference sequence). CDR3 nucleotides: TGTGCTAGCAGCTTCTGCGCGGGTCATACTTCGAACACCGGGGAGCTGTTTTTT. Amino acids: CASSFCAGHTSNTGELFF.

Remarks on this clone: At one end, the junction sequence differs from germline, possibly due to a read error. The rearrangement joins TRBV5-4 to TRBJ1-2; TRBD1 might be the D (6 bases). The germline V gene encodes CDR1 SGHNT and CDR2 YYREEE (reference sequence). The CDR3 length is 15 residues. CDR3 region: CASGLARDIYYGYTF. CDR3 DNA sequence: TGTGCCAGCGGCTTGGCAAGGGACATTTACTATGGCTACACCTTC.

This clone was seen only once. J is TRBJ1-2 and V is TRBV7-9; D not certain. The ends were cut back, 5 bases at V and 5 bases at J, with 12 bases in the middle. The germline CDR1 and CDR2 sequences are SEHNR and FQNEAQ (reference sequence). The CDR3 contains 13 residues. The CDR3, as DNA: TGTGCCAGCAGCCACGACGGGGTATATGGCTACACCTTC. Translation gives CASSHDGVYGYTF.

The gene calls are TRBV10-3 and TRBJ2-3; weak D call: TRBD2 (5 bases). Trimming took 10 bases from V and 2 from J, leaving 16 bases between them. Germline CDR1 reads ENHRY; CDR2 reads SYGVKD. The CDR3 loop spans 14 amino acids. The CDR3 reads CATGSGMNTDTQYF. The CDR3 nucleotides read TGTGCCACGGGGTCGGGCATGAACACAGATACGCAGTATTTT.

The rearrangement joins TRBV5-1 to TRBJ2-2; TRBD1 agrees at 8 bases. Germline CDR1 SGHRS, CDR2 YFSETQ. The CDR3 is 16 amino acids. J was trimmed by 1 base and V by 7 bases; bases with no gene match: 9. The CDR3 sequence is CASAPDGTGNTGELFF. DNA for the CDR3: TGCGCCAGCGCCCCAGACGGGACAGGGAACACCGGGGAGCTGTTTTTT.

Here the CDR3 reads CASSLKFSQGQGVEGYTF. The CDR3 DNA reads TGTGCCAGCAGCTTGAAATTCTCACAGGGACAGGGGGTGGAAGGCTACACCTTC. V and J are TRBV5-6 and TRBJ1-2; 11 bases are a match to TRBD1. V was pared by 1 base and J by 8 bases, with 16 bases of the junction left unmatched. Germline assignment: CDR1 SGHDT and CDR2 YYEEEE. The CDR3 is 18 residues long.

This clone was detected once. The V and J genes are TRBV7-9 and TRBJ1-1, with D perhaps TRBD1 (5 bases). The CDR3 runs 14 residues. V lost 0 bases and J lost 3, with 8 bases in between. CDR1 is SEHNR, CDR2 FQNEAQ, per germline (reference sequence). Written as DNA, the CDR3 is TGTGCCAGCAGCTTAGCGGGGGGGTACACTGAAGCTTTCTTT. Translated, it gives CASSLAGGYTEAFF.

The chain employs TRBV7-8 and TRBJ1-2; 12 bases fit TRBD1. This CDR3 region has 18 residues. With V trimmed by 5 bases and J by 3 bases, 13 bases remained unmatched. Germline V gives CDR1 SGHVS, CDR2 FQNEAQ. This CDR3 reads CASSTLPKGQGAHYGYTF. Written as DNA, the CDR3 is TGTGCCAGCAGCACACTACCTAAGGGACAGGGGGCACACTATGGCTACACCTTC.

This clone was observed once. Here the CDR3 reads CASSLPRQGANYQPQHF. As DNA, the CDR3 is TGTGCCAGCAGTTTACCCCGACAGGGGGCTAATTATCAGCCCCAGCATTTT. V usage is TRBV28 and J usage is TRBJ1-5, with TRBD1 matching over 10 bases. Per the germline V gene, CDR1 is MDHEN and CDR2 is SYDVKM. The CDR3 contains 17 residues. V shed 2 bases and J 5 bases; nucleotides not matched to a gene: 9. The full variable domain, rest sourced from reference TRBV28 and TRBJ1-5, is DVKVTQSSRYLVKRTGEKVFLECVQDMDHENMFWYRQDPGLGLRLIYFSYDVKMKEKGDIPEGYSVSREKKERFSLILESASTNQTSMYLCASSLPRQGANYQPQHFGDGTRLSIL.

The V call is TRBV7-3, the J call TRBJ1-1; D not certain. The germline V and J ends were trimmed by 5 bases and 1 base, with 14 bases remaining between them. Looked up from germline, CDR1 is SGHTA and CDR2 is FQGTGA. The length of the CDR3 is 15 residues. The CDR3 sequence is CASSKMRRKNTEAFF. CDR3 nucleotides: TGTGCCAGCAGCAAGATGCGGCGAAAGAACACTGAAGCTTTCTTT.

This sequence joins TRBV13 and TRBJ2-7, with 8 bases identical to TRBD2. Germline CDR1 reads PRHDT; CDR2 reads FYEKMQ (reference sequence). V was pared by 5 bases and J by 5 bases, with 2 bases of the junction left unmatched. The CDR3 is 12 amino acids. The CDR3 protein is CASSPGGDEQYF. The CDR3 region has the DNA TGTGCCAGCAGCCCCGGGGGGGACGAGCAGTACTTC.

The chain uses TRBV2 and TRBJ1-2; 10 bases match TRBD1. The V segment lost 6 bases and the J segment 4 bases; nucleotides outside the gene matches: 5. Germline lookup yields CDR1 SNHLY and CDR2 FYNNEI. CDR3 length: 14 amino acids. The CDR3 DNA follows: TGTGCCAGCAGCGAGACAGGGGGCCCCTATGGCTACACCTTC. Its translation is CASSETGGPYGYTF.

The CDR3 nucleotides read TGTGCCAGCAGCCAAGTTTTCACTGACGAGCAGTACTTC. Residues: CASSQVFTDEQYF. This chain links TRBV7-9 with TRBJ2-7; D gene unclear. Trimming took 5 bases from V and 5 from J, leaving 13 bases between them. Germline CDR1 and CDR2: SEHNR and FQNEAQ (reference sequence). This CDR3 comprises 13 residues.

V gene TRBV19 combines with J gene TRBJ2-1; 7 positions agree with TRBD2. CDR1 and CDR2 from the germline V gene are LNHDA and SQIVND (reference sequence). After removal of 5 bases from V and 5 bases from J, the junction contained 15 bases not matched to a gene. The length of the CDR3 is 17 residues. CDR3 DNA sequence: TGTGCCAGTAGTCCTAGCGGACCAGAAACTTTCCACAATGAGCAGTTCTTC. Protein sequence: CASSPSGPETFHNEQFF.

The chain is built from TRBV10-3 and TRBJ1-2, with 7 nucleotides matching TRBD1. This CDR3 spans 14 amino acids. Unmatched junction bases numbered 10, after V lost 6 bases and J lost 6 bases. Germline lookup yields CDR1 ENHRY and CDR2 SYGVKD. The CDR3 DNA reads as TGTGCCATCAGCCGACAGGGTTGGGAGAATGGCTACACCTTC. It encodes CAISRQGWENGYTF.

The rearrangement links TRBV21-1 to TRBJ1-4. TRBV21-1 is annotated as a pseudogene. The CDR3 runs to 15 residues. CDR3 coding DNA: TGTGCCAGCAGCAAAAGGCGGGACCGCGATGAAAAACTGTTTTTT. It translates to CASSKRRDRDEKLFF.

This chain links TRBV6-5 with TRBJ1-5; D not certain. The CDR3 has 15 amino acids. Trimming took off 6 bases at V and 0 bases at J, with 12 bases between the two ends. Germline values: CDR1 MNHEY, CDR2 SVGAGI. Written as DNA, the CDR3 is TGTGCCAGCAGACCTGTGCGCAATAGCAATCAGCCCCAGCATTTT. This translates into CASRPVRNSNQPQHF.